This T cell receptor beta chain came from a study of shared clonotypes between healthy human individuals. Measured with immunoSEQ multiplex PCR; TCRdb has only the in-frame clones, and not every one. The sample comprises a few million clones, approximately 96% of which are singletons, and 0.1% to 0.15% rests with the top ten. The sequence was collected from a man between 18 and 35 years old in good health. The specimen was naive CD4+ T cells sorted from blood. As for subset: CD45RA+ positively selected.

CDR3 region: CASSGDPGTGLPYEQYF. CDR3 sequence (DNA): TGTGCCAGCAGCGGAGACCCCGGGACAGGGCTTCCCTACGAGCAGTACTTC. The rearrangement joins TRBV9 to TRBJ2-7; TRBD1 agrees at 9 bases. Germline CDR1 SGDLS, CDR2 YYNGEE. V was clipped by 3 bases and J by 2 bases; unmatched bases: 12. The CDR3 runs 17 residues.